The 17 T cell receptor beta chains listed next were all sequenced from one sample in a study of T cell responses to AZD1222 COVID-19 vaccine. Generated by immunoSEQ multiplex PCR, the TCRdb table keeps only in-frame clones and is missing some. The sample gives about 81,000 clones, 80% to 90% of which show up once; roughly 3.1% is in the top ten. Here the sequenced sample was peripheral blood, taken 28 days after the second AZD1222 dose. The source is an adult who received the AZD1222 COVID-19 vaccine.

This clone was recorded only once. The chain combines TRBV7-9 with TRBJ1-2, with D tentatively TRBD1 (5 bases). Per the germline V gene, CDR1 is SEHNR and CDR2 is FQNEAQ (reference sequence). V lost 6 bases to trimming and J lost 8 bases, with 16 bases between them. The CDR3 length is 13 residues. CDR3 sequence (DNA): TGTGCCAGCAGGACGGCAGGGCCTGAAGGCTACACCTTC. Amino acid sequence: CASRTAGPEGYTF. The whole variable domain, filled in from reference TRBV7-9 and TRBJ1-2, reads DTGVSQNPRHKITKRGQNVTFRCDPISEHNRLYWYRQTLGQGPEFLTYFQNEAQLEKSRLLSDRFSAERPKGSFSTLEIQRTEQGDSAMYLCASRTAGPEGYTFGSGTRLTVV.

V gene TRBV6-5 combines with J gene TRBJ2-7; the D gene is possibly TRBD2 (5 bases). CDR3 size: 15 residues. V was trimmed by 6 bases and J by 7 bases, leaving 22 bases between them. Germline V CDR1 and CDR2: MNHEY, SVGAGI. CDR3 nucleotides: TGTGCCAGCAGACCACGGGCGGAGATCCGGGATGAGCAGTACTTC. It translates to CASRPRAEIRDEQYF.

The V gene is TRBV5-1, the J gene TRBJ1-1; tentative D call: TRBD1 (5 bases). Germline V gives CDR1 SGHRS, CDR2 YFSETQ. CDR3 size: 13 residues. Trimming took 4 bases from V and 1 from J, leaving 8 bases between them. CDR3 in amino acids: CASSSRENTEAFF. CDR3 nucleotide sequence: TGCGCCAGCAGCAGCAGGGAGAACACTGAAGCTTTCTTT. The entire variable domain, with the rest obtained from reference TRBV5-1 and TRBJ1-1, is as follows: KAGVTQTPRYLIKTRGQQVTLSCSPISGHRSVSWYQQTPGQGLQFLFEYFSETQRNKGNFPGRFSGRQFSNSRSEMNVSTLELGDSALYLCASSSRENTEAFFGQGTRLTVV.

J is TRBJ1-5 and V is TRBV6-5; D is possibly TRBD1 (5 bases). The CDR3 consists of 11 residues. V shed 7 bases and J shed 11 bases, with 12 bases lying between them. The germline gives CDR1 MNHEY, CDR2 SVGAGI. The CDR3, as DNA: TGTGCCAGCACCCCGGGGGGAGCCCAGCATTTT. This gives the protein CASTPGGAQHF.

The table lists this clone with many counts. This chain's CDR3 is CASSQGTGGGYEQYF. The CDR3 DNA sequence: TGCGCCAGCAGCCAAGGGACAGGGGGGGGCTACGAGCAGTACTTC. The V call is TRBV4-3, the J call TRBJ2-7, with 10 positions matching TRBD1. V shed 1 base, J shed 3 bases, and the junction held 3 bases outside the gene matches. This CDR3 contains 15 residues. CDR1 LGHNA and CDR2 YSLEER come from the germline V gene.

The chain is built from TRBV5-1 and TRBJ2-1, with a possible D match to TRBD1 (6 bases). CDR3 size: 15 residues. Trimming left V 4 bases short and J 1 base short, with 12 bases between. Germline-derived CDR1 and CDR2 are SGHRS and YFSETQ. This CDR3 reads CASSTTGLSYNEQFF. CDR3 nucleotides: TGCGCCAGCAGCACTACAGGGCTATCCTACAATGAGCAGTTCTTC.

The chain uses TRBV2 and TRBJ1-3; 9 bases agree with TRBD1. The CDR3 consists of 17 residues. CDR1 is SNHLY, CDR2 FYNNEI, per germline. V shed 3 bases and J 2 bases; nucleotides not matched to a gene: 8. For the CDR3, the DNA is TGTGCCAGCAGTGATATGGGACAGGGAGGAGCTGGAAACACCATATATTTT. Encoded protein: CASSDMGQGGAGNTIYF.

This clone was counted a single time. The chain is built from TRBV7-3 and TRBJ2-3; D possibly corresponds to TRBD1 (5 bases). The V gene's germline CDR1 is SGHTA and CDR2 FQGTGA. The CDR3 runs 14 residues. V shed 3 bases and J shed 5 bases, with 12 bases lying between them. The CDR3 sequence: CASSFGADGDTQYF. CDR3 DNA: TGTGCCAGCAGCTTTGGGGCAGATGGAGATACGCAGTATTTT.

The rearrangement joins TRBV19 to TRBJ1-1; no reliable D call. V lost 1 base and J 4 bases, leaving 13 bases between the germline ends. Germline assignment: CDR1 LNHDA and CDR2 SQIVND (reference sequence). The CDR3 is 15 residues long. CDR3 nucleotides: TGTGCCAGTAGTATAGGATCGTTTATTGGCACTGAAGCTTTCTTT. Its translation is CASSIGSFIGTEAFF. The variable domain in full, completed from reference TRBV19 and TRBJ1-1, reads DGGITQSPKYLFRKEGQNVTLSCEQNLNHDAMYWYRQDPGQGLRLIYYSQIVNDFQKGDIAEGYSVSREKKESFPLTVTSAQKNPTAFYLCASSIGSFIGTEAFFGQGTRLTVV.

Regarding this clone: The junction does not match germline at one end; this may be a read error. The chain recombines TRBV6-6 with TRBJ2-1; D gene uncertain. The CDR3 covers 14 residues. CDR1 MNHNY and CDR2 SVGAGI come from the germline V gene (reference sequence). The DNA of the CDR3 is TGTGCCAGCAGTAACTCAGCCTCCTTTTATGAGCAGTTCTTC. This codes for CASSNSASFYEQFF.

This clone was observed a handful of times. This sequence joins TRBV19 and TRBJ1-2; no clear D gene. This CDR3 has 18 residues. The V end was cut by 5 bases, the J end by 3 bases, with 25 bases between. Looked up from germline, CDR1 is LNHDA and CDR2 is SQIVND (reference sequence). The CDR3 here is CASSAIEDRVLRDYGYTF. CDR3 nucleotides: TGTGCCAGTAGTGCAATCGAAGATAGGGTATTGAGGGACTATGGCTACACCTTC. The full variable domain, completed using reference TRBV19 and TRBJ1-2, is DGGITQSPKYLFRKEGQNVTLSCEQNLNHDAMYWYRQDPGQGLRLIYYSQIVNDFQKGDIAEGYSVSREKKESFPLTVTSAQKNPTAFYLCASSAIEDRVLRDYGYTFGSGTRLTVV.

The chain has TRBV5-1 and TRBJ1-2, with TRBD1 matching 12 bases. The CDR3 runs 12 residues. CDR1 is SGHRS and CDR2 is YFSETQ in the germline V gene. The V segment lost 4 bases and the J segment 11 bases; nucleotides outside the gene matches: 3. The CDR3 DNA reads TGCGCCAGCAGCGTGGGACAGGGGGCTTACACCTTC. It specifies CASSVGQGAYTF.

V gene TRBV7-7 combines with J gene TRBJ2-7, with TRBD2 identical over 8 bases. The CDR3 length is 14 residues. The germline V gene has CDR1 SSHAT and CDR2 FNYEAQ (reference sequence). Trimming cost V 5 bases and J 3 bases; bases outside gene matches: 6. The CDR3 spells CASSPGGSRYEQYF. The CDR3, as DNA: TGTGCCAGCAGCCCGGGGGGGTCGCGCTACGAGCAGTACTTC.

The genes are TRBV4-1 and TRBJ1-4; the D gene is possibly TRBD1 (5 bases). Germline V lookup: CDR1 MGHRA, CDR2 YSYEKL. The ends were cut back, 1 base at V and 7 bases at J, with 16 bases in the middle. The CDR3 totals 16 residues. This CDR3 is CASSQADAGESEKLFF. CDR3 bases: TGCGCCAGCAGCCAAGCAGACGCGGGGGAAAGTGAAAAACTGTTTTTT.

The rearrangement links TRBV4-2 to TRBJ2-3; D may be TRBD1 or TRBD2 (5 bases each). Germline CDR1 and CDR2: LGHNA and YNFKEQ. The germline V and J ends were trimmed by 0 bases and 8 bases, with 15 bases remaining between them. This CDR3 comprises 15 residues. For the CDR3, the DNA is TGTGCCAGCAGCCAAGAAAGCGGTTCAAGGGGTACGCAGTATTTT. Translating it yields CASSQESGSRGTQYF.

This sequence joins TRBV21-1 and TRBJ1-3; the D call of TRBD1 is as the table states it, not checked on the DNA. TRBV21-1 is a pseudogene. There are 13 residues in the CDR3. The CDR3 sequence: CANKGFSGNTIYF. The CDR3 DNA is TGTGCCAACAAGGGGTTCTCTGGAAACACCATATATTTT.

This chain joins TRBV12-3 or TRBV12-4 and TRBJ1-3, with 7 positions matching TRBD1. Trimming removed 4 bases from V and 11 bases from J; junction bases left unmatched: 5. This CDR3 region has 12 residues. The CDR3 region is CASSSTGASIYF. As DNA, the CDR3 is TGTGCCAGCAGTTCTACAGGGGCTTCCATATATTTT.